Detailed here is one TCR beta chain. The antigen is undetermined. This entry is derived from a study of OX40 agonist ivuxolimab in advanced cancers. As for the study in general: All patients had ivuxolimab intravenously every 2 weeks at 0.01 to 10 mg/kg. Patients undergoing dose escalation presented with hepatocellular carcinoma, melanoma, renal cell or head and neck cancer. A history of anti-PD-1, anti-PD-L1 or anti-CTLA-4 therapy was acceptable, and approximately 39% had some. General study findings and limits: Partial responders treated at 0.1-3.0 mg/kg exhibited clonal expansion among the lowest measured.

The CDR3 extends over 17 amino acids. Between the trimmed V and J ends, which lost 4 bases and 5 bases, there was a span of 22 bases. Germline-derived CDR1 and CDR2 are SGHRS and YFSETQ. Sequenced by immunoSEQ multiplex PCR; TCRdb stores in-frame clones only, minus some. The sample consists of 69,000 or so clones, approximately 89% of them appearing once. The sequencing used CD4+ or CD8+ T cells sorted from blood, collected in a trial of the OX40 agonist ivuxolimab. The origin of this receptor is an adult with an advanced solid tumor such as melanoma, head and neck, liver or kidney cancer. The chain carries TRBV5-1 and TRBJ2-1; possibly TRBD2 for D (6 bases). The CDR3 sequence is CASSTGSGTPFDNEQFF. The CDR3 nucleotides read TGCGCCAGCAGCACGGGATCCGGGACTCCATTCGACAATGAGCAGTTCTTC.